This is a list of T cell receptor beta chains from one sample in a study of T cell repertoires in ileal Crohn's disease. TCRdb's copy holds only in-frame clones and misses some; the assay was immunoSEQ multiplex PCR. The sample records roughly 11,000 clones, more than 65% being singletons. The sample was ileal tissue. Source of these receptors: an adult with Crohn's disease. CDR3s include the opening cysteine and the closing phenylalanine or tryptophan. The order of the fields is J gene, clone size, V gene, D gene, CDR3 length, CDR3 DNA, CDR3 protein. A D gene is named only where the DNA matches it firmly. Expanded clones are given a class, and other clones once, few, many or no size at all.

J: TRBJ1-3
size: -
V: TRBV6-1
D: -
length: 14
DNA: TGTGCCGCCCAGAGAACAGGGCCAGGAAACACCATATATTTT
CDR3: CAAQRTGPGNTIYF

J: TRBJ1-2
size: -
V: TRBV5-4
D: TRBD1
length: 14
DNA: TGTGCCAGCAGCTTGGACAGGGGATGGAATGGCTACACCTTC
CDR3: CASSLDRGWNGYTF

J: TRBJ1-1
size: -
V: TRBV19
D: -
length: 14
DNA: TGTGCCAGTAGGGGTAGACAGGTGAACACTGAAGCTTTCTTT
CDR3: CASRGRQVNTEAFF

J: TRBJ2-7
size: few
V: TRBV5-1
D: TRBD2
length: 15
DNA: TGCGCCAGCAGCACTCCCGGGACTAACACCTACGAGCAGTACTTC
CDR3: CASSTPGTNTYEQYF

J: TRBJ2-4
size: -
V: TRBV7-8
D: -
length: 14
DNA: TGTGCCAGCAGCCCAACAGGGAGTGGGAACATTCAGTACTTC
CDR3: CASSPTGSGNIQYF

J: TRBJ1-1
size: -
V: TRBV14
D: TRBD1
length: 11
DNA: TGTGCCAGCGGACAGGCGCTTGAAGCTTTCTTT
CDR3: CASGQALEAFF

J: TRBJ2-2
size: once
V: TRBV7-9
D: -
length: 15
DNA: TGTGCCAGCAGCTTAGTACAGGGCGGCACCGGGGAGCTGTTTTTT
CDR3: CASSLVQGGTGELFF

J: TRBJ1-2
size: -
V: TRBV11-1
D: -
length: 14
DNA: TGTGCCAGCAGCTTAATGGGCTCCGGAGGGGGCTACACCTTC
CDR3: CASSLMGSGGGYTF

J: TRBJ2-5
size: few
V: TRBV7-6
D: -
length: 15
DNA: TGTGCCAGCAGCTTAGAGGTGGGGGGGCGGGAGACCCAGTACTTC
CDR3: CASSLEVGGRETQYF

J: TRBJ2-2
size: -
V: TRBV7-2
D: -
length: 15
DNA: TGTGCCAGCAGCCTGACTCACGCGAACACCGGGGAGCTGTTTTTT
CDR3: CASSLTHANTGELFF

J: TRBJ1-5
size: -
V: TRBV5-1
D: -
length: 13
DNA: TGCGCCAGCAGCCCAGAGGTCGACCAGCCCCAGCATTTT
CDR3: CASSPEVDQPQHF

J: TRBJ1-2
size: once
V: TRBV2
D: -
length: 13
DNA: TGTGCCAGCAGGTACCACGACAGTGGTGGCTACACCTTC
CDR3: CASRYHDSGGYTF

J: TRBJ1-2
size: -
V: TRBV2
D: -
length: 18
DNA: TGTGCCAGCACCCAGATTCGCGGGGAAGGGATCTATAGCTATGGCTACACCTTC
CDR3: CASTQIRGEGIYSYGYTF

J: TRBJ2-3
size: -
V: TRBV9
D: TRBD1
length: 13
DNA: TGTGCCAGCAGCGTACAGGGGGCAGATACGCAGTATTTT
CDR3: CASSVQGADTQYF

J: TRBJ1-1
size: -
V: TRBV7-9
D: TRBD1
length: 13
DNA: TGTGCCAGCAGCCGCGGACAGGGGGAGTTCGCTTTCTTT
CDR3: CASSRGQGEFAFF

J: TRBJ2-2
size: -
V: TRBV19
D: -
length: 15
DNA: TGTGCCAGTAGTGGGACTGACCTAAACACCGGGGAGCTGTTTTTT
CDR3: CASSGTDLNTGELFF

J: TRBJ1-1
size: -
V: TRBV7-9
D: TRBD1
length: 15
DNA: TGTGCCAGCAGCTTCGCGGGACAGGGGAACACTGAAGCTTTCTTT
CDR3: CASSFAGQGNTEAFF

J: TRBJ1-2
size: -
V: TRBV14
D: -
length: 16
DNA: TGTGCCAGCAGCCAAGATCGACGGGATAAAGACTATGGCTACACCTTC
CDR3: CASSQDRRDKDYGYTF

J: TRBJ2-2
size: few
V: TRBV5-5
D: TRBD2
length: 16
DNA: TGTGCCAGCAGCTTCCGCGGGGGGGCTGACACCGGGGAGCTGTTTTTT
CDR3: CASSFRGGADTGELFF

J: TRBJ1-5
size: -
V: TRBV9
D: TRBD1
length: 15
DNA: TGTGCCAGCAGCGCCCGACAGGGGGCGAATCAGCCCCAGCATTTT
CDR3: CASSARQGANQPQHF

J: TRBJ2-7
size: few
V: TRBV5-1
D: TRBD1
length: 14
DNA: TGCGCCAGCAGCTTGGCCCCGACAGGGGCCGAGCAGTACTTC
CDR3: CASSLAPTGAEQYF

J: TRBJ1-1
size: -
V: TRBV5-1
D: -
length: 12
DNA: TGCGCCAGCGCGGGGGAGCACACTGAAGCTTTCTTT
CDR3: CASAGEHTEAFF

J: TRBJ1-1
size: -
V: TRBV14
D: TRBD1
length: 15
DNA: TGTGCCAGCAGCCATATGGCTCAGGGGGGCACTGAAGCTTTCTTT
CDR3: CASSHMAQGGTEAFF

J: TRBJ2-3
size: -
V: TRBV7-2
D: TRBD1
length: 16
DNA: TGTGCCAGCAGCGGGCGTCCGGGACAGGCAACAGATACGCAGTATTTT
CDR3: CASSGRPGQATDTQYF

J: TRBJ1-1
size: -
V: TRBV19
D: -
length: 12
DNA: TGTGCCAGTAGCCTACACAGGGAAGCAGCTTTCTTT
CDR3: CASSLHREAAFF

J: TRBJ2-3
size: -
V: TRBV27
D: TRBD2
length: 14
DNA: TGTGCCAGCAGGCGGGGGGGCGGAACAGATACGCAGTATTTT
CDR3: CASRRGGGTDTQYF

J: TRBJ1-2
size: -
V: TRBV30
D: -
length: 13
DNA: TGTGCCTGGAGTAGTGGACTCTACGGTTCTTCTACCTTC
CDR3: CAWSSGLYGSSTF

J: TRBJ1-2
size: -
V: TRBV4-1
D: -
length: 15
DNA: TGCGCCAGCAGCCAACAGGACAGCCTTAACTATGGCTACACCTTC
CDR3: CASSQQDSLNYGYTF

J: TRBJ2-7
size: -
V: TRBV5-1
D: -
length: 11
DNA: TGCGCCAGCATCAAGCACCACGAGCAGTACTTC
CDR3: CASIKHHEQYF

J: TRBJ2-5
size: -
V: TRBV29-1
D: TRBD2
length: 12
DNA: TGCAGCGTTCGGGGGGGAGATGAGACCCAGTACTTC
CDR3: CSVRGGDETQYF

J: TRBJ2-7
size: -
V: TRBV25-1
D: TRBD1
length: 15
DNA: TGTGCCAGCAGTGAATTGGGGACAGGTCTAAACGAGCAGTACTTC
CDR3: CASSELGTGLNEQYF

J: TRBJ1-1
size: -
V: TRBV5-6
D: TRBD1
length: 16
DNA: TGTGCCAGCAGCGCAGGGACAGGGATCATGAACACTGAAGCTTTCTTT
CDR3: CASSAGTGIMNTEAFF

J: TRBJ2-7
size: -
V: TRBV27
D: -
length: 14
DNA: TGTGCCAGCAGTTTAGGCAGGGTAGTATACGAGCAGTACTTC
CDR3: CASSLGRVVYEQYF

J: TRBJ2-7
size: -
V: TRBV9
D: TRBD2
length: 16
DNA: TGTGCCAGCAGCCCCCGAGGAAGCGGGGGTTCCTACGAGCAGTACTTC
CDR3: CASSPRGSGGSYEQYF

J: TRBJ1-5
size: few
V: TRBV6-6
D: TRBD1
length: 15
DNA: TGTGCCAGCAGTTCTATTCAGGGGGCTCGGCAGCCCCAGCATTTT
CDR3: CASSSIQGARQPQHF